This T cell receptor beta chain was profiled in a study of early T cells in non-severe SARS-CoV-2 infection. Study in general: Unsorted whole blood bulk RNA was sequenced, with unpaired chains.

Between the trimmed V and J ends, which lost 3 bases and 9 bases, there was a span of 12 bases. Germline CDR1 SGHTA, CDR2 FQGNSA. The CDR3 is made up of 14 amino acids. The sample holds a few counts of this clonotype. Its antigen remains unidentified. TCRdb re-called the 5' RACE reads through MiXCR, storing one row per CDR3 protein. The sample shows under 25,000 distinct CDR3 sequences, approximately 4.4% of them seen only once. General study results and limits: The VDJdb matching leaned toward anti-spike CD8 responses and overlooked private and CD4 specificities.

This receptor was taken from an adult who was a healthcare worker with PCR-confirmed SARS-CoV-2 infection or an uninfected control (not recorded which). The source material was whole blood. The chain carries TRBV7-2 and TRBJ1-6; D gene ambiguous. The CDR3 DNA sequence: TGTGCCAGCAGCTTTTACGGCCCGAGTTCACCCCTCCACTTT. This gives the protein CASSFYGPSSPLHF.